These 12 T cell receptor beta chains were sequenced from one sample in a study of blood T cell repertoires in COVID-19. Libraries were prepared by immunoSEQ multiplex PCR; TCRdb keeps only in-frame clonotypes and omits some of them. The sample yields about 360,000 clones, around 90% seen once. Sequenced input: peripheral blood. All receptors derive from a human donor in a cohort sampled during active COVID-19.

The CDR3 nucleotides are TGTGCCAGCAGTTCGGGGGTACAGGGGGAAACTGAAGCTTTCTTT. It codes for CASSSGVQGETEAFF. V usage is TRBV27 and J usage is TRBJ1-1, with 8 bases identical to TRBD1. CDR1 is MNHEY, CDR2 SMNVEV, per germline (reference sequence). The length of the CDR3 is 15 residues. The V and J ends lost 4 bases and 5 bases, in that order; junction bases with no gene match: 9.

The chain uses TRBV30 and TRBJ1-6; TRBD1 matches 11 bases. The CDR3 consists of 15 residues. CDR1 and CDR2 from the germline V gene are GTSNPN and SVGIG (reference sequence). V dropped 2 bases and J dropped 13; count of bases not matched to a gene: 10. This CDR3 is CAWSILGQGAIPLHF. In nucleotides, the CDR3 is TGTGCCTGGAGTATACTCGGACAGGGGGCTATCCCCCTCCACTTT. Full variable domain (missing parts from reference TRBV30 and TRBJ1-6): SQTIHQWPATLVQPVGSPLSLECTVEGTSNPNLYWYRQAAGRGLQLLFYSVGIGQISSEVPQNLSASRPQDRQFILSSKKLLLSDSGFYLCAWSILGQGAIPLHFGNGTRLTVT.

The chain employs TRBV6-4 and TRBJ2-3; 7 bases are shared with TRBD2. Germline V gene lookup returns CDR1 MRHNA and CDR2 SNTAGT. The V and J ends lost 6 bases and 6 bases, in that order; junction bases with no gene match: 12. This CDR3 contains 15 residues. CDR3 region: CASSVTVREKDTQYF. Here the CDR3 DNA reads TGTGCCAGCAGCGTCACCGTGCGGGAGAAGGATACGCAGTATTTT.

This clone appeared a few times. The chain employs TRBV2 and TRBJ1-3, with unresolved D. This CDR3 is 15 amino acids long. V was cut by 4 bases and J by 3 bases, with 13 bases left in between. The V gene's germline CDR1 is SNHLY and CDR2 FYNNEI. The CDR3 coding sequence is TGTGCCAGCAGTGCTGGCCGACTAGATGGAAACACCATATATTTT. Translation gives CASSAGRLDGNTIYF. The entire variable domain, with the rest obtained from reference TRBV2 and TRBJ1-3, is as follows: EPEVTQTPSHQVTQMGQEVILRCVPISNHLYFYWYRQILGQKVEFLVSFYNNEISEKSEIFDDQFSVERPDGSNFTLKIRSTKLEDSAMYFCASSAGRLDGNTIYFGEGSWLTVV.

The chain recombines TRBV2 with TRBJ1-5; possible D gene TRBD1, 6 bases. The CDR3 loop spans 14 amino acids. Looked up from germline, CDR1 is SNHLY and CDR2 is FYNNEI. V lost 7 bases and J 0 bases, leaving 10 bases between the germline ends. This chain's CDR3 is CASTGQNSNQPQHF. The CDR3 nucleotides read TGTGCCAGCACCGGACAGAATAGCAATCAGCCCCAGCATTTT.

The DNA for the CDR3 is TGTGCCACCCAGGGGACTAGCGGGGGAGGAAACATTCAGTACTTC. As protein: CATQGTSGGGNIQYF. The chain joins TRBV5-4 to TRBJ2-4; 14 bases agree with TRBD2. The CDR3 is 15 amino acids. Trimming cost V 9 bases and J 6 bases; bases outside gene matches: 8. Germline V lookup: CDR1 SGHNT, CDR2 YYREEE (reference sequence).

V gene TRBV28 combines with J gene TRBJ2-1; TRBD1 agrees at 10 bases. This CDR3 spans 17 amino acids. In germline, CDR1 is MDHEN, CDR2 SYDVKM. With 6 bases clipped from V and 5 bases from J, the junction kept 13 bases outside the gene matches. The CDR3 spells CASSSGRTGGTNNEQFF. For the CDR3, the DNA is TGTGCCAGCAGCTCCGGCAGGACAGGGGGTACGAACAATGAGCAGTTCTTC.

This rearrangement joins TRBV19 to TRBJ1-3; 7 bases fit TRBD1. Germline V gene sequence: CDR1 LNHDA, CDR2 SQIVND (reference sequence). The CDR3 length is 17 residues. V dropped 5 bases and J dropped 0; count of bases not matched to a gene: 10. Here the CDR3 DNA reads TGTGCCAGTAGTCCAAGAGGACAGGCCATCTCTGGAAACACCATATATTTT. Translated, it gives CASSPRGQAISGNTIYF.

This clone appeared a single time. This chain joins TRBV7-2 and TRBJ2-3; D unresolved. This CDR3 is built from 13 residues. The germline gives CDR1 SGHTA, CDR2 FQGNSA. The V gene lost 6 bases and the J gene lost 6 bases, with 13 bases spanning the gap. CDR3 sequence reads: CASRNTFRDTQYF. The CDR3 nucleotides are TGTGCCAGCAGGAACACCTTCAGGGATACGCAGTATTTT.

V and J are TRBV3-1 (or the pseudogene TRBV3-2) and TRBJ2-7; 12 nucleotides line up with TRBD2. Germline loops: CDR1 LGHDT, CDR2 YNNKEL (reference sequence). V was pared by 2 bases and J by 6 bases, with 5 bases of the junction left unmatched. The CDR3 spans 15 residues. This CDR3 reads CASSQSTSGSSEQYF. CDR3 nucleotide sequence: TGTGCCAGCAGCCAATCGACTAGCGGGAGCTCCGAGCAGTACTTC.

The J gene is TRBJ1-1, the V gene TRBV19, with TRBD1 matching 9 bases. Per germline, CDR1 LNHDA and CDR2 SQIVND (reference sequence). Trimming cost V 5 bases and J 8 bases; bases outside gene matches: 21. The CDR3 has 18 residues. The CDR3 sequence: CASSHDPPGQGPEREAFF. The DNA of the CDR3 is TGTGCCAGTAGTCACGATCCCCCGGGACAGGGACCTGAAAGGGAAGCTTTCTTT.

CDR3 region: CASSLRWGGNSPLHF. The CDR3 DNA reads as TGTGCCAGCAGTTTAAGGTGGGGGGGAAATTCACCCCTCCACTTT. The chain couples TRBV28 to TRBJ1-6, with a weak D call TRBD1 (5 bases). The germline V gene encodes CDR1 MDHEN and CDR2 SYDVKM. The CDR3 is made up of 15 amino acids. Trimming took off 2 bases at V and 7 bases at J, with 12 bases between the two ends.